This T cell receptor beta chain was recorded in a study of CXCR3-negative and CXCR3-positive naive CD8 T cells. Broader study findings: The TRB CDR3s that CXCR3-positive naive cells carried were more hydrophobic than those of CXCR3-negative naive cells.

The CDR3 contains 15 residues. CDR1 is SGHTA, CDR2 FQGTGA, per germline. UMI labels and 5' RACE were used to prepare the TRB cDNA libraries. TCRdb reprocessed the 5' RACE reads; each CDR3 protein has one entry and no DNA is given. Its table lists nearly 110,000 distinct CDR3 sequences. As regards this clonotype: As yet, its antigen is unknown.

The chain uses TRBV7-3 and TRBJ2-1; TCRdb's assignment of TRBD2 cannot be checked, as there is no DNA. The source material was naive CXCR3+ CD8+ T cells from blood. The subset denotes: CD45RO-CCR7+CD27+CD95- naive CD8+ T cells expressing CXCR3 (TNR3+). The sequence was obtained from a human donor in good health. Some clones in this sample may be carry-over from other donors' samples. The CDR3 reads CASSPWLAGNDEQFF.